This is a list of T cell receptor beta chains from one sample in a study of Graves' ophthalmopathy and Graves' hyperthyroidism. TCRdb re-called the multiplex PCR reads through MiXCR, storing one row per CDR3 protein. The sample carries approximately 700,000 distinct CDR3 sequences, about 38% recorded once. Source material: peripheral blood. The receptors here all came from an adult man with Graves' ophthalmopathy. The CDR3 runs from the conserved cysteine through the conserved F or W. A D gene is named only where the DNA matches it firmly. The size entry is marked missing in some rows and otherwise reads once, few, many or a size class.

size,D,J,V,CDR3,DNA
many,.,TRBJ1-1,TRBV7-8,CASSSNPYSNTEAFF,TGTGCCAGCAGCTCCAATCCCTATTCGAACACTGAAGCTTTCTTT
.,.,TRBJ2-1,TRBV7-2,CASSALSGDREQFF,TGTGCCAGCAGCGCCCTGAGCGGAGATCGGGAGCAGTTCTTC
few,TRBD1,TRBJ1-5,TRBV6-5,CASSYSRTGDQPQHF,TGTGCCAGCAGTTACTCGAGGACAGGGGATCAGCCCCAGCATTTT
.,.,TRBJ2-2,TRBV4-3,CASSQDESSYTGELFF,TGCGCCAGCAGCCAAGATGAGTCTAGCTACACCGGGGAGCTGTTTTTT
.,.,TRBJ1-6,TRBV29-1,CSARAGEGSPLHF,TGCAGCGCCCGGGCAGGGGAGGGTTCACCCCTCCACTTT
few,TRBD1,TRBJ1-2,TRBV20-1,CSARFGDRGDYGYTF,TGCAGTGCTAGGTTTGGGGACAGGGGCGACTATGGCTACACCTTC
.,.,TRBJ1-3,TRBV11-2,CASSSDVGSGNTIYF,TGTGCCAGCAGCTCAGACGTGGGGTCAGGAAACACCATATATTTT
.,TRBD1,TRBJ2-7,TRBV27,CASSDRGAYEQYF,TGTGCCAGCAGCGACAGGGGAGCCTACGAGCAGTACTTC
.,.,TRBJ2-7,TRBV11-1,CASSEGISYEQYF,TGTGCCAGCAGTGAGGGAATCTCCTACGAGCAGTACTTC
many,TRBD1,TRBJ1-1,TRBV20-1,CSARGDRNTEAFF,TGCAGTGCTAGAGGGGACAGGAACACTGAAGCTTTCTTT
.,TRBD1,TRBJ2-5,TRBV29-1,CSVEGGQLTLGYTQYF,TGCAGCGTTGAAGGGGGACAGTTGACCCTCGGGTACACCCAGTACTTC
.,.,TRBJ1-1,TRBV29-1,CSADGVGGTEAFF,TGCAGCGCCGATGGGGTGGGAGGCACTGAAGCTTTCTTT
.,.,TRBJ1-2,TRBV7-3,CASSLNGAQRGYTF,TGTGCCAGCAGCTTAAATGGGGCACAGCGTGGCTACACCTTC
many,.,TRBJ2-7,TRBV6-5,CASSYGAAQYF,TGTGCCAGCAGTTACGGGGCAGCCCAGTACTTC
many,TRBD1,TRBJ2-7,TRBV7-9,CASSLGMGSRDREGQYF,TGTGCCAGCAGCTTAGGGATGGGCTCCCGGGACAGGGAAGGGCAGTACTTC
many,.,TRBJ1-4,TRBV9,CASSVSAGSGGNEKLFF,TGTGCCAGCAGCGTAAGTGCAGGGAGTGGTGGTAATGAAAAACTGTTTTTT
many,TRBD2,TRBJ2-7,TRBV9,CASSPGGGNSYEQYF,TGTGCCAGCAGCCCCGGGGGGGGAAACTCCTACGAGCAGTACTTC
few,.,TRBJ2-7,TRBV5-6,CASSTNRGRPGGEQYF,TGTGCCAGCAGCACAAACCGGGGAAGGCCCGGAGGGGAGCAGTACTTC
many,.,TRBJ2-7,TRBV11-3,CASSLDVRGEQYF,TGTGCCAGCAGCTTAGATGTACGAGGGGAGCAGTACTTC
.,TRBD2,TRBJ2-2,TRBV9,CASSSAEKRGAGELFF,TGTGCCAGCAGCTCAGCAGAAAAACGGGGGGCCGGGGAGCTGTTTTTT
many,.,TRBJ2-5,TRBV3-1,CASSQGLAAETQYF,TGTGCCAGCAGCCAAGGGTTAGCCGCCGAGACCCAGTACTTC
many,.,TRBJ2-5,TRBV12-3/TRBV12-4,CASSLGVRGSGETQYF,TGTGCCAGCAGTTTAGGTGTTCGGGGGTCAGGAGAGACCCAGTACTTC
.,.,TRBJ2-7,TRBV12-3/TRBV12-4,CASIGNSYEQYF,TGTGCCAGCATTGGCAACTCCTACGAGCAGTACTTC
.,TRBD2,TRBJ2-5,TRBV19,CASSIEGSGVPRETQYF,TGTGCCAGTAGTATAGAGGGTAGCGGGGTCCCTCGAGAGACCCAGTACTTC
few,TRBD2,TRBJ2-7,TRBV3-1,CASRTSGLSYEQYF,TGTGCCAGCAGGACTAGCGGGCTCTCCTACGAGCAGTACTTC
.,.,TRBJ1-2,TRBV10-3,CAITGGLSYGYTF,TGTGCCATCACCGGGGGGCTGAGCTATGGCTACACCTTC
few,.,TRBJ2-5,TRBV7-3,CASSFGGRKQETQYF,TGTGCCAGCAGCTTCGGGGGGCGTAAACAAGAGACCCAGTACTTC
.,TRBD2,TRBJ2-1,TRBV7-9,CASSPTSGGTEQFF,TGTGCCAGCAGCCCGACTAGCGGGGGGACTGAGCAGTTCTTC
many,.,TRBJ2-7,TRBV7-6,CASSLAGTDEQYF,TGTGCCAGCAGCTTAGCCGGGACTGACGAGCAGTACTTC
many,TRBD2,TRBJ2-7,TRBV5-1,CASSLASGGFDEQYF,TGCGCCAGCAGCTTGGCCAGCGGGGGGTTCGACGAGCAGTACTTC
.,.,TRBJ2-5,TRBV10-3,CAISESGEQPQYF,TGTGCCATCAGTGAGTCAGGGGAACAGCCCCAGTACTTC
.,TRBD1,TRBJ2-2,TRBV12-5,CASGSYRQGNTGELFF,TGTGCTAGTGGTTCATACAGACAGGGGAACACCGGGGAGCTGTTTTTT
.,.,TRBJ1-5,TRBV20-1,CSAPEQINQPQHF,TGCAGTGCCCCCGAACAAATCAATCAGCCCCAGCATTTT
few,.,TRBJ1-1,TRBV30,CAWSVSDTEAFF,TGTGCCTGGAGTGTATCGGACACTGAAGCTTTCTTT
.,.,TRBJ2-3,TRBV5-1,CASSDPGSTDTQYF,TGCGCCAGCAGCGACCCAGGTAGCACAGATACGCAGTATTTT
many,.,TRBJ2-7,TRBV7-6,CASSLDDGLTYEQYF,TGTGCCAGCAGCTTAGACGACGGCCTGACCTACGAGCAGTACTTC
many,.,TRBJ1-6,TRBV3-1,CASSPEGHNNSPLHF,TGTGCCAGCAGCCCCGAGGGACACAATAATTCACCCCTCCACTTT
.,.,TRBJ1-2,TRBV2,CANRTGGGGYTF,TGTGCCAACAGGACGGGGGGGGGGGGCTACACCTTC
many,TRBD1,TRBJ1-2,TRBV5-1,CASRPGQRVDGYTF,TGCGCCAGCAGACCGGGACAGCGAGTTGATGGCTACACCTTC
.,.,TRBJ1-1,TRBV7-9,CASILGGAGDTEAFF,TGTGCCAGCATCCTGGGGGGTGCAGGGGACACTGAAGCTTTCTTT
.,.,TRBJ2-5,TRBV19,CASSTPVETQYF,TGTGCCAGTAGTACCCCTGTGGAGACCCAGTACTTC
few,TRBD2,TRBJ2-5,TRBV19,CASTKVLAGLAGSKGETQYF,TGTGCCAGTACCAAAGTGTTGGCGGGACTAGCGGGAAGTAAAGGAGAGACCCAGTACTTC
.,TRBD2,TRBJ2-2,TRBV15,CATSRGGTSGELFF,TGTGCCACCAGCAGAGGAGGGACTAGCGGGGAGCTGTTTTTT
.,.,TRBJ2-1,TRBV29-1,CSVVQQMNEQFF,TGCAGCGTTGTGCAACAGATGAATGAGCAGTTCTTC
many,.,TRBJ1-1,TRBV12-3/TRBV12-4,CASSRGGTEAFF,TGTGCCAGTAGCCGAGGGGGAACTGAAGCTTTCTTT
few,TRBD1,TRBJ1-2,TRBV29-1,CSVAGTVGGYTF,TGCAGCGTAGCGGGGACAGTCGGTGGCTACACCTTC
.,TRBD1,TRBJ1-5,TRBV25-1,CASSSQGQGHNQPQHF,TGTGCCAGCAGTTCACAGGGACAGGGCCACAATCAGCCCCAGCATTTT
.,.,TRBJ1-1,TRBV7-3,CASSQEMGLNTEAFF,TGTGCCAGCAGCCAAGAAATGGGCCTGAACACTGAAGCTTTCTTT
.,.,TRBJ1-5,TRBV29-1,CSVEVPGRPQHF,TGCAGCGTTGAAGTACCCGGGAGGCCCCAGCATTTT
few,TRBD1,TRBJ2-7,TRBV5-1,CASSLAPLTGVNSYEQYF,TGCGCCAGCAGCTTGGCACCCCTAACAGGGGTTAACTCCTACGAGCAGTACTTC
.,.,TRBJ1-5,TRBV6-4,CASSSGRQEDQPQHF,TGTGCCAGCAGCTCGGGACGCCAGGAAGATCAGCCCCAGCATTTT
few,TRBD1,TRBJ2-7,TRBV27,CASQDRGGYEQYF,TGTGCCAGCCAAGACAGGGGGGGCTACGAGCAGTACTTC
.,.,TRBJ1-1,TRBV7-3,CASSLGLPALNTEAFF,TGTGCCAGCAGCCTGGGGCTCCCGGCCCTGAACACTGAAGCTTTCTTT
.,.,TRBJ1-5,TRBV10-3,CAIGVQGGRQPQHF,TGTGCCATCGGAGTGCAGGGTGGGCGCCAGCCCCAGCATTTT
.,.,TRBJ1-1,TRBV5-4,CASSFGGEASF,TGTGCCAGCAGCTTTGGGGGAGAAGCTTCCTTT